A selection of T cell receptor gamma chains follows, all from one sample in a study of gammadelta T cells in human blood. TCRdb re-called the RT-PCR reads using CATT. Among about 420 gamma-chain clones listed, about 13% were seen once. What was sequenced was Vgamma9Vdelta2 gamma-delta T cells from adult blood. The receptors stem from a human donor. The CDR3 runs from the conserved cysteine through the conserved F or W. A clone size is listed for some rows: how often the clone was seen (once, few, many), or a class if it is expanded.

J: TRGJP; size: few; V: TRGV9; DNA: TGTGCCTTGTGGGAGGGCCGGGACCAAGAGTTGGGCAAAAAAATCAAGGTATTT; CDR3: CALWEGRDQELGKKIKVF
J: TRGJP; size: large; V: TRGV9; DNA: TGTGCCTTGTGGGAGGTGCACCAAGAGTTGGGCAAAAAAATCAAGGTATTT; CDR3: CALWEVHQELGKKIKVF
J: TRGJP2; size: .; V: TRGV10; DNA: TGTGCCGCGTGGGATTGGGGGAGTAGTGATTGGATCAAGACGTTT; CDR3: CAAWDWGSSDWIKTF
J: TRGJP1; size: large; V: TRGV9; DNA: TGTGCCTTGTGGGAGTCACAGCATACCACTGGTTGGTTCAAGATATTT; CDR3: CALWESQHTTGWFKIF
J: TRGJP; size: .; V: TRGV9; DNA: TGTGCCTTGTGGGAGGTGTATCCCGGGGCCCTAACACCACCCGGGTTGGGCAAAAAAATCAAGGTATTT; CDR3: CALWEVYPGALTPPGLGKKIKVF
J: TRGJ1/TRGJ2; size: hyperexpanded; V: TRGV10; DNA: TGTGCTGCGTGGGATCTCGTGGCCCCCGCTATTCCGAATTATTATAAGAAACTCTTT; CDR3: CAAWDLVAPAIPNYYKKLF
J: TRGJ1/TRGJ2; size: medium-sized; V: TRGV10; DNA: TGTGCTGCGTGGGATCACCCTCCTTATTATAAGAAACTCTTT; CDR3: CAAWDHPPYYKKLF
J: TRGJP; size: large; V: TRGV9; DNA: TGTGCCTTGTGGGAGCCACAAGAGTTGGGCAAAAAAATCAAGGTATTT; CDR3: CALWEPQELGKKIKVF
J: TRGJP; size: large; V: TRGV9; DNA: TGTGCCTTGTGGGAGAAAGAGTTGGGCAAAAAAATCAAGGTATTT; CDR3: CALWEKELGKKIKVF
J: TRGJP; size: large; V: TRGV9; DNA: TGTGCCTTGTGGGAGGGCCAAGAGTTGGGCAAAAAAATCAAGGTATTT; CDR3: CALWEGQELGKKIKVF
J: TRGJ1/TRGJ2; size: large; V: TRGV4; DNA: TGTGCCACCTGGGATAGCTTCGGCACCCGGTGGAGGCTCTTT; CDR3: CATWDSFGTRWRLF
J: TRGJP; size: large; V: TRGV9; DNA: TGTGCCTTGTGGGAGGTGAGCGGAGGAGAGTTGGGCAAAAAAATCAAGGTATTT; CDR3: CALWEVSGGELGKKIKVF
J: TRGJP; size: large; V: TRGV9; DNA: TGTGCCTTGTGGGAGGTGCAACGGTTGGGCAAAAAAATCAAGGTATTT; CDR3: CALWEVQRLGKKIKVF
J: TRGJP; size: large; V: TRGV9; DNA: TGTGCCTTGTGGGAGGTGCAAGAACTGGGCAAAAAAATCAAGGTATTT; CDR3: CALWEVQELGKKIKVF
J: TRGJ1/TRGJ2; size: .; V: TRGV4; DNA: TGTGCCACCTGGGATGGGCAATATTATAAGAAACTCTTT; CDR3: CATWDGQYYKKLF
J: TRGJP1; size: large; V: TRGV10; DNA: TGTGCTGCGTGGGATTCGGGTGGGGAATATACCACTGGTTGGTTCAAGATATTT; CDR3: CAAWDSGGEYTTGWFKIF
J: TRGJP; size: large; V: TRGV9; DNA: TGTGCCTTGTGGGAGCGGATGGGCAAAAAAATCAAGGTATTT; CDR3: CALWERMGKKIKVF
J: TRGJP; size: large; V: TRGV9; DNA: TGTGCCTTGTGGGAGTTGGGCAAAAAAATCAAGGTATTT; CDR3: CALWELGKKIKVF
J: TRGJP; size: large; V: TRGV9; DNA: TGTGCCTTGTGGGAGGTTGGGTCCCAGGAGTTGGGCAAAAAAATCAAGGTATTT; CDR3: CALWEVGSQELGKKIKVF
J: TRGJ1/TRGJ2; size: large; V: TRGV10; DNA: TGTGCTGCGTGGGGTCCTGGTTCCCAGGTATGGGATAAGAAACTCTTT; CDR3: CAAWGPGSQVWDKKLF
J: TRGJP; size: large; V: TRGV9; DNA: TGTGCCTTGTGGGAGGTCCGGGCGACTTACGAGTTGGGCAAAAAAATCAAGGTATTT; CDR3: CALWEVRATYELGKKIKVF
J: TRGJP; size: large; V: TRGV9; DNA: TGTGCCTTGTGGGAGGTGCCTCAAGAGTTGGGCAAAAAAATCAAGGTATTT; CDR3: CALWEVPQELGKKIKVF
J: TRGJP1; size: large; V: TRGV10; DNA: TGTGCTGCGTGGGAAGCTACCACTGGTTGGTTCAAGATATTT; CDR3: CAAWEATTGWFKIF
J: TRGJP2; size: large; V: TRGV8; DNA: TGTGCCATCGATAGTAGTGATTGGATCAAGACGTTT; CDR3: CAIDSSDWIKTF
J: TRGJP; size: .; V: TRGV9; DNA: TGTGCCTTGTGGGAGGTGCAGTGGGAGTTGGGCAAAAAAATCAAGGTATTT; CDR3: CALWEVQWELGKKIKVF
J: TRGJP; size: large; V: TRGV9; DNA: TGTGCCTTGTGGGAGGGCGTCGAGGAGTTGGGCAAAAAAATCAAGGTATTT; CDR3: CALWEGVEELGKKIKVF
J: TRGJP; size: few; V: TRGV9; DNA: TGTGCCTTGTGGGAGGTGCAAGGGGAGTTGGGCAAAAAAATCAAGGTATTT; CDR3: CALWEVQGELGKKIKVF